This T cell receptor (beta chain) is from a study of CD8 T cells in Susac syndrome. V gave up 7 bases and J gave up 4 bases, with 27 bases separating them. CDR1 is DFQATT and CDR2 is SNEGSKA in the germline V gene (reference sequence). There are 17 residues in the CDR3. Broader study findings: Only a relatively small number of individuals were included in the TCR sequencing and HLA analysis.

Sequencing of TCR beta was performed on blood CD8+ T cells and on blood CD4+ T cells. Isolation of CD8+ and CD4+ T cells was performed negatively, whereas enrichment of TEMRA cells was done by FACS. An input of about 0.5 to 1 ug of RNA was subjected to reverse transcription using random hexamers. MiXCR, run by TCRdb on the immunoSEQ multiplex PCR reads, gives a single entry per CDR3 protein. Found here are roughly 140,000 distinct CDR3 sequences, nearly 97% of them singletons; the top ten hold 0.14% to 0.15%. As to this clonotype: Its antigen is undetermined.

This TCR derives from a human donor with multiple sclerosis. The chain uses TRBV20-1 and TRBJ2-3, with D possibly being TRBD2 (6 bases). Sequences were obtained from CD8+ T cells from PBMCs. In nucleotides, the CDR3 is TGCAGTGGTCTCCTTCCCGGGACTCCTAGGTCTTCAGATACGCAGTATTTT. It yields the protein CSGLLPGTPRSSDTQYF.